This T cell receptor beta chain emerged from a study of blood T cell repertoires in COVID-19. About the study: Samples representing acute and convalescent COVID-19 were sourced from the United States, Italy and Spain. PBMCs, B-cell-depleted T cells, or T cells were the source of the cDNA or gDNA that made up the material.

Original processing notes: Counts of nucleated cells, estimated from reference gene primer amplification, were obtained. Profiled with immunoSEQ multiplex PCR; TCRdb holds only in-frame clones, not every one. V, J and clone size were drawn from that table, and D and trimming were deduced from the DNA. The sample lists over 150,000 clones; more than 75% were seen once. Trimming pared 0 bases from V and 8 bases from J, leaving 16 bases between. CDR3 size: 15 residues. Germline V gene sequence: CDR1 LGHNA, CDR2 YSLEER. The TCR originated in a young woman who had recovered from COVID-19. The chain is built from TRBV4-3 and TRBJ1-2; possible D gene TRBD1, 5 bases. The sample consisted of peripheral blood. CDR3 nucleotide sequence: TGCGCCAGCAGCCAAGATGACGGGGGGGTTGAGGGCTACACCTTC. Its protein is CASSQDDGGVEGYTF.